This TCR beta chain was identified during a study of prognosis after radiotherapy for stage I lung cancer. Study outcomes and limitations: Reportedly, TRBV and TRBJ gene usage differed by presence of metastases in patients. Patients given stereotactic body radiation therapy showed fewer unique TCR clones afterward, median 10,088 versus 6,861.

Looked up from germline, CDR1 is MDHEN and CDR2 is SYDVKM. Trimming cost V 3 bases and J 3 bases, with 21 bases left between them. This CDR3 is built from 17 residues. TCR beta CDR3 amplification from genomic DNA was performed by two-round multiplex PCR. For every TRBV and TRBJ gene, a specific primer was used in first-round PCR. It was universal primers that the second PCR round used. TCRdb analysed the multiplex PCR reads with MiXCR anew, one entry per CDR3 protein. The table shows about 16,000 distinct CDR3 sequences, with over 40% occurring only once. A note on this clonotype: Its antigen is unknown.

This TCR was sampled from a donor aged 50 or older with non-small cell lung cancer. Sequencing used PBMCs, obtained before or after stereotactic body radiation therapy (not recorded which). The J gene is TRBJ2-7, the V gene TRBV28; D might be TRBD1 or TRBD2, each matching 5 bases. The CDR3 DNA follows: TGTGCCAGCAGTTTCGCCCAGCCGGGGCCTTCACTCTACGAGCAGTACTTC. It codes for CASSFAQPGPSLYEQYF.